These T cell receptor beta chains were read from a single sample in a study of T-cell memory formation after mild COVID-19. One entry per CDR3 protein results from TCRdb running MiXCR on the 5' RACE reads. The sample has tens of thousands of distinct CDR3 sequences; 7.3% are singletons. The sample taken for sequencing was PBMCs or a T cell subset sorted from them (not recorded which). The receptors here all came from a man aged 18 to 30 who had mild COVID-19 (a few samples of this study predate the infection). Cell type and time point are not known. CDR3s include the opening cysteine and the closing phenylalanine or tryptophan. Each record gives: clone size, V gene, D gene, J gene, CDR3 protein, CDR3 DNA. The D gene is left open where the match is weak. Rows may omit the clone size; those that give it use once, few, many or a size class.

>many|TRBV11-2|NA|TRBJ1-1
CASSPGRNTEAFF
TGTGCCAGCAGCCCGGGTAGGAACACTGAAGCTTTCTTT
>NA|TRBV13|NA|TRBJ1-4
CASSPGRDAEKLFF
TGTGCCAGCAGCCCCGGAAGGGATGCTGAAAAACTGTTTTTT
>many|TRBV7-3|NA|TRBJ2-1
CASSPEKGGSYNEQFF
TGTGCCAGCAGCCCTGAAAAGGGTGGCTCCTACAATGAGCAGTTCTTC
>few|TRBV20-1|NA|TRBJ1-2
CSARDPVGQGPNYGYTF
TGCAGTGCTAGAGATCCCGTTGGGCAGGGGCCGAACTATGGCTACACCTTC
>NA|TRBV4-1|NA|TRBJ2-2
CASSSGRGTGELFF
TGCGCCAGCAGCTCGGGAAGGGGCACCGGGGAGCTGTTTTTT
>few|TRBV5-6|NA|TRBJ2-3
CASSLLTALQYF
TGTGCCAGCAGCTTGTTGACCGCGCTGCAGTATTTT
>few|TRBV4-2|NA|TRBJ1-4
CASSLNTGEKLFF
TGTGCCAGCAGCCTAAATACGGGTGAAAAACTGTTTTTT
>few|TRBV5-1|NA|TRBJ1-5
CASSLEAGNQPQHF
TGCGCCAGCAGCTTGGAGGCAGGGAATCAGCCCCAGCATTTT
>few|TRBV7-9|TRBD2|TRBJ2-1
CASTGGAGSYNEQFF
TGTGCCAGCACTGGAGGAGCGGGGTCGTACAATGAGCAGTTCTTC
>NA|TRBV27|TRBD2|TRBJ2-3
CASSTPGLAEHTQYF
TGTGCCAGCAGTACTCCGGGACTAGCGGAGCATACGCAGTATTTT
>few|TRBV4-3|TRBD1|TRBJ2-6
CASSSWTGGSSGANVLTF
TGCGCCAGCAGTTCCTGGACAGGGGGTAGCTCTGGGGCCAACGTCCTGACTTTC
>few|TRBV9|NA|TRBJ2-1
CASSALVPALF
TGTGCCAGCAGCGCACTAGTCCCTGCGCTCTTC
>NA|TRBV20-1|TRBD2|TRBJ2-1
CSANPASGGDNEQFF
TGCAGTGCTAACCCGGCTAGCGGGGGGGATAATGAGCAGTTCTTC
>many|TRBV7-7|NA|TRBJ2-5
CASSLVGRETQYF
TGTGCCAGCAGCTTAGTTGGGCGAGAGACCCAGTACTTC
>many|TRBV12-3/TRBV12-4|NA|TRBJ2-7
CASSYGKRVGQYF
TGTGCCAGCAGTTATGGCAAGCGGGTAGGGCAGTACTTC
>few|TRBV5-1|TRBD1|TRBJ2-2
CASSITTGGNGELFF
TGCGCCAGCAGCATTACGACAGGGGGCAACGGGGAGCTGTTTTTT
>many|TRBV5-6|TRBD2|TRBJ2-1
CASDREGEQFF
TGTGCCTCCGACCGGGAGGGTGAGCAGTTCTTC
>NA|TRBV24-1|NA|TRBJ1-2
CATSDAGTASNYGYTF
TGTGCCACCAGTGATGCCGGGACGGCTTCTAACTATGGCTACACCTTC
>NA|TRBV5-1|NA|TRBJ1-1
CASSPQTGNTEAFF
TGCGCCAGCAGCCCACAGACGGGGAACACTGAAGCTTTCTTT
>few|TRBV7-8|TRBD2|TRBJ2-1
CASSLGLATMRQFF
TGTGCCAGCAGCTTAGGACTAGCGACAATGAGGCAGTTCTTC
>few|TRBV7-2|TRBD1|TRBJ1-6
CASSLATGTGGPPLHF
TGTGCCAGCAGCTTAGCGACCGGGACAGGGGGGCCACCCCTCCACTTT
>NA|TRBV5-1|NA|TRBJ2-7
CASSSRTDYEQYF
TGCGCCAGCAGCTCCCGGACGGACTACGAGCAGTACTTC
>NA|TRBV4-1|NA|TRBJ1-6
CASSQGQYNSPLHF
TGCGCCAGCAGCCAAGGACAGTATAATTCACCCCTCCACTTT
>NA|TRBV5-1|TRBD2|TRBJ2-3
CASSAGTSGGPADTQYF
TGCGCCAGCAGCGCCGGGACTAGCGGGGGGCCAGCAGATACGCAGTATTTT
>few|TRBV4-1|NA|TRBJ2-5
CASSQEGYGATETQYF
TGCGCCAGCAGCCAAGAGGGCTACGGGGCTACGGAGACCCAGTACTTC
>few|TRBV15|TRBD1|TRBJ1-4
CATNLQGGEEKLFF
TGTGCCACCAACCTACAGGGGGGTGAGGAAAAACTGTTTTTT
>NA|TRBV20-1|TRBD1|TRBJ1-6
CSARRGTGGNSPLHF
TGCAGTGCCCGGAGAGGGACAGGGGGCAATTCACCCCTCCACTTT
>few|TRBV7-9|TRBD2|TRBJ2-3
CASSLDLAGVGSDTQYF
TGTGCCAGCAGCTTAGACCTAGCGGGGGTTGGGTCAGATACGCAGTATTTT
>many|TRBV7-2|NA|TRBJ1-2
CASNLSGTNYGYTF
TGTGCCAGCAACTTAAGTGGGACCAACTATGGCTACACCTTC
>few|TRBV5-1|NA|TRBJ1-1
CASGPYRTRGTEAFF
TGCGCCAGCGGCCCCTATAGGACTAGAGGGACTGAAGCTTTCTTT
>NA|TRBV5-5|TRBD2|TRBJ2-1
CASSFLAGGPEFF
TGTGCCAGCAGCTTTCTTGCGGGGGGGCCGGAGTTCTTC
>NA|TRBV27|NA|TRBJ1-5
CASAPYTNQPQHF
TGTGCCAGCGCCCCATACACAAATCAGCCCCAGCATTTT
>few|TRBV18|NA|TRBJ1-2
CASSQEGSYGYTF
TGTGCCAGCTCACAGGAGGGGAGTTATGGCTACACCTTC
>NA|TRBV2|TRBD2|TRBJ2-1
CASMGWTGGNEQFF
TGTGCCAGCATGGGGTGGACGGGGGGGAATGAGCAGTTCTTC
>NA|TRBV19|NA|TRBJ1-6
CASSIGYNSPLHF
TGTGCCAGTAGTATCGGGTATAATTCACCCCTCCACTTT
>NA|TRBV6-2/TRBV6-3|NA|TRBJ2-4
CASSLLAKNIQYF
TGTGCCAGCTCTCTTCTAGCCAAAAACATTCAGTACTTC
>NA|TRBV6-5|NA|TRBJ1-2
CASRAGTYGYTF
TGTGCCAGCCGGGCCGGGACCTATGGCTACACCTTC
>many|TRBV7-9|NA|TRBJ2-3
CASSPLEDTQYF
TGTGCCAGCAGTCCCCTAGAAGATACGCAGTATTTT
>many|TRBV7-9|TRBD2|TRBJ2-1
CASSFVTSGTNEQFF
TGTGCCAGCAGCTTCGTTACTAGCGGGACAAATGAGCAGTTCTTC
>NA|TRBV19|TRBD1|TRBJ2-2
CASSPDRGGTGELFF
TGTGCCAGTAGTCCCGACAGGGGCGGCACCGGGGAGCTGTTTTTT
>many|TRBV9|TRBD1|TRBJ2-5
CASSEGQGIQETQYF
TGTGCCAGCAGCGAGGGACAGGGAATACAAGAGACCCAGTACTTC
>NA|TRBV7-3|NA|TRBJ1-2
CASSLRRAYPRLNYGYTF
TGTGCCAGCAGCTTGCGACGGGCTTACCCTCGCCTTAACTATGGCTACACCTTC
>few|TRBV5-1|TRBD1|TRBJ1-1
CASSEQGAGNTEAFF
TGCGCCAGCAGTGAACAGGGGGCGGGAAACACTGAAGCTTTCTTT
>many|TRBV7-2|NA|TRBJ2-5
CASSSWETQYF
TGTGCCAGCAGCTCCTGGGAGACCCAGTACTTC
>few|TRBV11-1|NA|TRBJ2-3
CASSQLLAPDPTDTQYF
TGTGCCAGCAGCCAACTACTAGCTCCGGATCCCACAGATACGCAGTATTTT
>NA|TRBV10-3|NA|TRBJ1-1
CAISVNRNTEAFF
TGTGCCATCAGTGTCAACAGAAACACTGAAGCTTTCTTT
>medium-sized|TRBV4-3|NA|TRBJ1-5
CASSQDWGDNQPQHF
TGCGCCAGCAGCCAAGACTGGGGGGACAATCAGCCCCAGCATTTT
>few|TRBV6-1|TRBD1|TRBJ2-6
CASMRDRGYGANVLTF
TGTGCCAGCATGAGGGACAGGGGGTATGGGGCCAACGTCCTGACTTTC
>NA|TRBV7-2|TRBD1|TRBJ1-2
CASSFQRGDSSYTF
TGTGCCAGCAGCTTCCAACGCGGGGACAGTAGCTACACCTTC
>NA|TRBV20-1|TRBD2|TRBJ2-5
CSAPSSGKETQYF
TGCAGTGCCCCCTCTAGCGGGAAGGAGACCCAGTACTTC